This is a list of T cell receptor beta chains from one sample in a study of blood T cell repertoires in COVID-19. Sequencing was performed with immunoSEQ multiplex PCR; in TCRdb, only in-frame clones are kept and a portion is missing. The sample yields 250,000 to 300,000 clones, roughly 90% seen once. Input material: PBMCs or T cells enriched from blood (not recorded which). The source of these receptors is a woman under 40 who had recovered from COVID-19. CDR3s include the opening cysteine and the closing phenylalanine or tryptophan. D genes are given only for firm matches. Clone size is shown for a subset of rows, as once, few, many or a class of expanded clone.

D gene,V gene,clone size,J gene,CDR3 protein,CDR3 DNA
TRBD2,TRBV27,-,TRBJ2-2,CASSRTSGRRTGELFF,TGTGCCAGCAGCCGGACTAGCGGGAGGAGGACCGGGGAGCTGTTTTTT
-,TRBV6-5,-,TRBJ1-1,CASSYDGVTPEAFF,TGTGCCAGCAGTTACGACGGAGTTACGCCCGAAGCTTTCTTT
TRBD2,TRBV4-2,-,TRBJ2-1,CASWGASGEGWDEQFF,TGTGCCAGCTGGGGGGCTAGCGGGGAAGGGTGGGATGAGCAGTTCTTC
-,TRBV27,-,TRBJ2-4,CASSFRGRGNIQYF,TGTGCCAGCAGTTTCAGGGGCCGGGGAAACATTCAGTACTTC
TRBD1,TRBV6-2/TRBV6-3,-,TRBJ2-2,CASSSTGWGTGELFF,TGTGCCAGCAGTTCGACAGGGTGGGGCACCGGGGAGCTGTTTTTT
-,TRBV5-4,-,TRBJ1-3,CASSLGGVGNTIYF,TGTGCCAGCAGCTTGGGCGGGGTTGGAAACACCATATATTTT
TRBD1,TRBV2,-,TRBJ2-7,CASRETTGGLTYEQYF,TGTGCCAGTAGGGAAACGACAGGGGGGCTCACCTACGAGCAGTACTTC
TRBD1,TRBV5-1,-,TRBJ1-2,CASSPDRGFNYGYTF,TGCGCCAGCAGCCCGGACAGGGGGTTCAACTATGGCTACACCTTC
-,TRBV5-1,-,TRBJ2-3,CASSLGLNTDTQYF,TGCGCCAGCAGCTTGGGACTGAACACAGATACGCAGTATTTT
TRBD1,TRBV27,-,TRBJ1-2,CASRAGGATYGYTF,TGTGCCAGCAGAGCAGGGGGCGCTACCTATGGCTACACCTTC
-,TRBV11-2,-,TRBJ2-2,CASSFTGGRTGELFF,TGTGCCAGCAGCTTTACTGGAGGGCGGACCGGGGAGCTGTTTTTT
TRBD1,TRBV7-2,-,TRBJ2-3,CASSLNRGDTQYF,TGTGCCAGCAGCTTAAACAGGGGAGATACGCAGTATTTT
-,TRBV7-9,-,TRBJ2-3,CASSFSREADTQYF,TGTGCCAGCAGCTTCAGCAGGGAGGCAGATACGCAGTATTTT
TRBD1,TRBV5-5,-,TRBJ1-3,CASTIAGGVPGNTIYF,TGTGCCAGCACCATAGCAGGGGGCGTCCCTGGAAACACCATATATTTT
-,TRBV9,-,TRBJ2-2,CASSVSSGELFF,TGTGCCAGCAGCGTTAGCTCCGGGGAGCTGTTTTTT
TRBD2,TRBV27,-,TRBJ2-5,CASSSPGRGETQYF,TGTGCCAGCAGTTCCCCGGGGAGGGGAGAGACCCAGTACTTC
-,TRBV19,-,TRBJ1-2,CASSIGPRRGGADYGYTF,TGTGCCAGTAGTATCGGCCCTCGGAGGGGGGGCGCTGACTATGGCTACACCTTC
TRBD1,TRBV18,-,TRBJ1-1,CASSPPTGEFTEAFF,TGTGCCAGCTCACCACCGACAGGGGAATTCACTGAAGCTTTCTTT
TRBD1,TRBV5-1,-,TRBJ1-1,CASSFQGQGNTEAFF,TGCGCCAGCAGCTTCCAAGGACAGGGGAACACTGAAGCTTTCTTT
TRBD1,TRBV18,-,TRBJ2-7,CASSPIRDRVAYEQYF,TGTGCCAGCTCACCGATACGGGACAGGGTAGCCTACGAGCAGTACTTC
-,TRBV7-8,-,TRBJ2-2,CASSFGQGTGELFF,TGTGCCAGCAGCTTTGGGCAGGGCACCGGGGAGCTGTTTTTT
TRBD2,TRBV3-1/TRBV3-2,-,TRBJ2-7,CASSLGGVEEQYF,TGTGCCAGCAGCCTGGGAGGGGTAGAGGAGCAGTACTTC
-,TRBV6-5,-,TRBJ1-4,CASSRRRGPNEKLFF,TGTGCCAGCAGTCGTCGAAGGGGCCCTAATGAAAAACTGTTTTTT
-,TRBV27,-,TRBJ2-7,CASSLRGNYEQYF,TGTGCCAGCAGTTTAAGGGGCAACTACGAGCAGTACTTC
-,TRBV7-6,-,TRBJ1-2,CASSYRRGYTF,TGTGCCAGCAGCTATCGTCGTGGCTACACCTTC
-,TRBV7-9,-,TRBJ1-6,CASSPTSTVYNSPLHF,TGTGCCAGCAGCCCAACGAGTACAGTCTATAATTCACCCCTCCACTTT
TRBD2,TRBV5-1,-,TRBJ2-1,CASSFPNRLAGGEQFF,TGCGCCAGCAGCTTCCCCAATCGACTAGCGGGAGGGGAGCAGTTCTTC
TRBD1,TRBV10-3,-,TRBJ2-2,CAAQSGTGITGELFF,TGTGCCGCCCAATCCGGGACAGGGATCACCGGGGAGCTGTTTTTT
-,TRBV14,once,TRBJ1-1,CASSEGLTEAFF,TGTGCCAGCTCGGAGGGGCTCACTGAAGCTTTCTTT
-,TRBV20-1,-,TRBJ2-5,CSAPTGETQYF,TGCAGTGCCCCGACAGGAGAGACCCAGTACTTC
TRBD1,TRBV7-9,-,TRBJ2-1,CASSEGQGYYNEQFF,TGTGCCAGCAGCGAGGGACAGGGATACTACAATGAGCAGTTCTTC
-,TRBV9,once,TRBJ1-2,CASSVDSGDYGYTF,TGTGCCAGCAGCGTAGATTCAGGGGACTATGGCTACACCTTC
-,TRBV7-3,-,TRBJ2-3,CASSLGRTSTDTQYF,TGTGCCAGCAGCTTAGGGAGGACTAGCACAGATACGCAGTATTTT
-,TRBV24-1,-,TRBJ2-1,CATSGLRINEQFF,TGTGCCACCAGTGGCCTGCGGATCAATGAGCAGTTCTTC
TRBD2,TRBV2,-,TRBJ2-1,CASRSGSSYNEQFF,TGTGCCAGCAGAAGCGGGAGCTCCTACAATGAGCAGTTCTTC
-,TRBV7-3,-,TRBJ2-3,CASSLGSSTDTQYF,TGTGCCAGCAGCTTGGGCAGTTCCACAGATACGCAGTATTTT
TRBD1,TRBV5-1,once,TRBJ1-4,CASSPGTGYREKLFF,TGCGCCAGCAGCCCGGGGACAGGGTACCGGGAAAAACTGTTTTTT
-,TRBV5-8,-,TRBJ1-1,CASSPWEANMMGTEAFF,TGTGCCAGCAGCCCATGGGAGGCGAATATGATGGGCACTGAAGCTTTCTTT
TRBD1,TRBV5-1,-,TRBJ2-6,CASTHGTGGTGANVLTF,TGCGCCAGCACCCACGGGACAGGGGGCACTGGGGCCAACGTCCTGACTTTC
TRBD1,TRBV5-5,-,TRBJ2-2,CASSSDAGGTGELFF,TGTGCCAGCAGCTCGGATGCAGGGGGCACCGGGGAGCTGTTTTTT
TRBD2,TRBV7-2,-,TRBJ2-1,CASSLAPAGGYNEQFF,TGTGCCAGCAGCTTAGCTCCAGCGGGAGGGTACAATGAGCAGTTCTTC
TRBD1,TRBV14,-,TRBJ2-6,CASQGAGANVLTF,TGTGCCTCACAGGGGGCTGGGGCCAACGTCCTGACTTTC
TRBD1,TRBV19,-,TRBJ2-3,CASSIWQGVGTDTQYF,TGTGCCAGTAGTATTTGGCAGGGGGTAGGAACAGATACGCAGTATTTT
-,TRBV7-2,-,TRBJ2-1,CASSLAGETYNEQFF,TGTGCCAGCAGCTTAGCGGGAGAGACCTACAATGAGCAGTTCTTC
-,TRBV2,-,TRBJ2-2,CASRQEKNTGELFF,TGTGCCAGCCGACAGGAGAAGAACACCGGGGAGCTGTTTTTT
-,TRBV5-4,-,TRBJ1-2,CASSLGTTLANGYTF,TGTGCCAGCAGCTTGGGGACAACACTTGCTAATGGGTACACCTTC
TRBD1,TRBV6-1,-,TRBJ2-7,CASSDVQGSHEQYF,TGTGCCAGCAGTGATGTACAGGGGAGCCACGAGCAGTACTTC
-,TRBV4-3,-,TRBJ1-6,CASSSEDNSPLHF,TGCGCCAGCAGTAGCGAGGACAATTCACCCCTCCACTTT
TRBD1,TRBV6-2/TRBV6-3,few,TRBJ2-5,CASSARQGTQYF,TGTGCCAGCAGTGCGCGACAGGGGACCCAGTACTTC